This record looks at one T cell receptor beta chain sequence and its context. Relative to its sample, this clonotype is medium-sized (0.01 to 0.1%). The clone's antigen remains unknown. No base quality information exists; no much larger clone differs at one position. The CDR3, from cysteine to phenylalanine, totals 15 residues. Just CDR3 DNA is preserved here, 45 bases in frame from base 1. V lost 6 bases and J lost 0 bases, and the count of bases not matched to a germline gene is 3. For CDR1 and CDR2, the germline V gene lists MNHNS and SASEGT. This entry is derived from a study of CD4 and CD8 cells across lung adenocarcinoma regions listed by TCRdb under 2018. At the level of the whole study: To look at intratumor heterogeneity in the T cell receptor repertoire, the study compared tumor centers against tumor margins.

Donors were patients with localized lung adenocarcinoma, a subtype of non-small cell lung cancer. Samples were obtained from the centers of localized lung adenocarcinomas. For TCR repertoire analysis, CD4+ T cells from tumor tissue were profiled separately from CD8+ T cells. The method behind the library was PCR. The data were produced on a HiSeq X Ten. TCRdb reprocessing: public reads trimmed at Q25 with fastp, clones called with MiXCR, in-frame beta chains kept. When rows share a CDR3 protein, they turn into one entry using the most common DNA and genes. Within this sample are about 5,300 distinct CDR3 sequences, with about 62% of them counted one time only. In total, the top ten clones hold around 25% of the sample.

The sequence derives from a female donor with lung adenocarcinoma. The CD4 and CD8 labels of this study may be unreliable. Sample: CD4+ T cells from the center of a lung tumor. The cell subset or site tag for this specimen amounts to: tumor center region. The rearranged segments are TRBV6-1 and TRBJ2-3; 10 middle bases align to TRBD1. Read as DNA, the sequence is TGTGCCAGCAGGGGACAGGGGATTAGCACAGATACGCAGTATTTT. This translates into CASRGQGISTDTQYF.